This is a list of T cell receptor beta chains from one sample in a study of blood T cell repertoires in COVID-19. The data were produced by immunoSEQ multiplex PCR, yet TCRdb's version contains in-frame clones alone and is incomplete. The sample contains more than 300,000 clones, more than 85% of which appear only once. Sequenced input: PBMCs or T cells enriched from blood (not recorded which). These receptors originate from a woman in her twenties or thirties who had recovered from COVID-19. CDR3s include the opening cysteine and the closing phenylalanine or tryptophan. Not all rows give a size; the values are once, few, many and, for expanded clones, a class.

cdr3_length j_call clone_size v_call cdr3_aa
15 TRBJ1-3 - TRBV5-6 CASSTYPRVGNTIYF
13 TRBJ1-2 - TRBV7-2 CASSRGALGGYTF
15 TRBJ1-5 - TRBV3-1/TRBV3-2 CASSQGRGHGQPQHF
17 TRBJ2-1 - TRBV4-3 CASSQEVASGGANEQFF
12 TRBJ2-7 - TRBV5-6 CASSPNFYEQYF
13 TRBJ2-7 - TRBV28 CASSLSGGDEQYF
17 TRBJ2-3 - TRBV27 CASSLSQLAGAGDTQYF
13 TRBJ2-1 once TRBV30 CAWSFMEYNEQFF
16 TRBJ2-1 - TRBV27 CASSLAGGYSYNEQFF
13 TRBJ1-2 - TRBV6-5 CASSRTHDSGYTF
15 TRBJ1-2 - TRBV6-2/TRBV6-3 CASSLGAGRFYGYTF
13 TRBJ2-7 - TRBV3-1/TRBV3-2 CASSPSESQGQYF
12 TRBJ1-2 - TRBV5-8 CASSLQGNGYTF
15 TRBJ2-3 - TRBV5-1 CASSLGTYGTDTQYF
14 TRBJ1-4 - TRBV10-3 CAISDSGGVEKLFF
14 TRBJ2-3 - TRBV5-1 CASSLAQGADTQYF
15 TRBJ2-4 - TRBV28 CASESGTLVKNIQYF
14 TRBJ2-7 - TRBV27 CASSRYRGPYEQYF
15 TRBJ1-5 - TRBV28 CASSPRDRNNQPQHF
11 TRBJ1-2 - TRBV29-1 CSVGPEAGYTF
16 TRBJ1-3 - TRBV28 CASSLWAGGAGNTIYF
14 TRBJ1-1 - TRBV7-8 CASSWSGGSSEAFF
13 TRBJ2-7 - TRBV5-5 CASSLPGLDEQYF
13 TRBJ2-3 - TRBV3-1/TRBV3-2 CASSQKGADTQYF
17 TRBJ1-1 - TRBV15 CATSRFTGPRRDTEAFF
14 TRBJ1-2 - TRBV25-1 CASSERESIYGYTF
15 TRBJ2-2 - TRBV7-2 CASSFKRGYTGELFF
16 TRBJ2-5 - TRBV7-2 CASSLVPDIIQETQYF
14 TRBJ2-3 - TRBV9 CASNSGLRTDTQYF
13 TRBJ1-2 - TRBV11-3 CASSRGANYGYTF
14 TRBJ1-2 - TRBV19 CASSRRDRLNGYTF
14 TRBJ1-5 - TRBV6-2/TRBV6-3 CASSYRPGDQPQHF
22 TRBJ2-6 - TRBV4-3 CASSQAYRRLTGFLSGANVLTF
14 TRBJ2-1 - TRBV7-2 CASSLATGASEQFF
14 TRBJ2-7 - TRBV18 CASSPETYSYEQYF
14 TRBJ1-1 - TRBV5-1 CASSSLDQGPEAFF
14 TRBJ1-5 - TRBV6-5 CASSLGQGTQPQHF
15 TRBJ2-3 - TRBV7-9 CASRAPGGSTDTQYF
15 TRBJ1-2 - TRBV5-6 CASSSDGQGIYGYTF
14 TRBJ1-2 - TRBV29-1 CSVATGGLGYGYTF
18 TRBJ1-5 - TRBV27 CASSLSSQGAGWGQPQHF
16 TRBJ2-1 many TRBV14 CASSLHPLRGNDEQFF
13 TRBJ2-2 once TRBV7-9 CAIDSGGTGELFF
15 TRBJ2-2 - TRBV4-2 CASSQVTSGAGELFF
15 TRBJ1-3 once TRBV19 CASANRGLSGNTIYF
18 TRBJ2-7 - TRBV7-2 CASSLVGTSGALGDEQYF
14 TRBJ1-5 - TRBV19 CASSISYSNQPQHF